The 18 T cell receptor beta chains in this list originate from one sample, sequenced in a study of TIL therapy for anti-PD-1-resistant metastatic lung cancer. The libraries were made with immunoSEQ v3. Only in-frame clones appear in the TCRdb table, and some are missing; sequencing was by immunoSEQ multiplex PCR. Among 50,000 to 70,000 clones listed, around four fifths were seen once. Time point: pre-treatment sample, taken before nivolumab and TIL therapy. The sample here was blood, taken at baseline. Receptor source: a person between 25 and 80 years old with non-small cell lung cancer.

This sequence joins TRBV3-1 (or the pseudogene TRBV3-2) and TRBJ2-5; the D is unclear. The germline gives CDR1 LGHDT, CDR2 YNNKEL (reference sequence). Trimming stripped 0 bases from V and 7 bases from J, with 6 bases between. The CDR3 has 12 amino acids. The CDR3 sequence is CASSQELATQYF. In nucleotides, the CDR3 is TGTGCCAGCAGCCAAGAATTGGCGACCCAGTACTTC.

The chain joins TRBV6-5 to TRBJ2-3; 8 nucleotides align to TRBD2. V was pared by 8 bases and J by 1 base, with 5 bases of the junction left unmatched. There are 14 residues in the CDR3. Per germline, CDR1 MNHEY and CDR2 SVGAGI. CDR3 in DNA: TGTGCCAGCCGGGGGGGGCTACGCACAGATACGCAGTATTTT. Translated: CASRGGLRTDTQYF.

This clone was detected only a few times. Germline is not matched at one junction end, which may reflect a read error. V usage is TRBV28 and J usage is TRBJ1-5, with D perhaps TRBD1 (5 bases). The germline CDR1 and CDR2 sequences are MDHEN and SYDVKM. The CDR3 length is 14 residues. CDR3 protein: CASSWGGSSQPQHF. The DNA for the CDR3 is TGTGCCAGCAGTTGGGGGGGTAGCAGTCAGCCCCAGCATTTT.

The rearrangement links TRBV5-4 to TRBJ2-2; perhaps TRBD2 as D (5 bases). V lost 5 bases to trimming and J lost 6 bases, with 17 bases between them. Germline lookup yields CDR1 SGHNT and CDR2 YYREEE (reference sequence). CDR3 length equals 15 residues. CDR3 DNA sequence: TGTGCCAGCAGAGATCCGGTCTTGGGAGCCGGGGAGCTGTTTTTT. Translation gives CASRDPVLGAGELFF.

The chain recombines TRBV5-1 with TRBJ2-7; possibly TRBD1 for D (6 bases). Deletions cut 0 bases from V and 0 bases from J, with 10 bases between. Germline CDR1 and CDR2: SGHRS and YFSETQ. The CDR3 spans 15 residues. The DNA of the CDR3 is TGCGCCAGCAGCTTGGGTACAGGGAGCTCCTACGAGCAGTACTTC. It encodes CASSLGTGSSYEQYF.

This chain connects TRBV5-1 to TRBJ2-1; 10 bases align to TRBD2. This CDR3 spans 16 amino acids. Losses at the gene ends were 4 bases for V and 8 bases for J; bases not matched to a gene: 12. Germline-derived CDR1 and CDR2 are SGHRS and YFSETQ. The CDR3 DNA sequence: TGCGCCAGCAGCAGCTTAGCGGGGGGAGTTATCGATGAGCAGTTCTTC. Protein product: CASSSLAGGVIDEQFF.

This clone was found once. The chain combines TRBV4-3 with TRBJ2-7; 9 bases match TRBD2. CDR1 is LGHNA, CDR2 YSLEER, per germline. This CDR3 spans 14 amino acids. The ends lost 4 bases at V and 5 bases at J; junction bases unmatched: 6. The CDR3 region has the DNA TGCGCCAGCAGCCCGGGACTAGCTACCGACGAGCAGTACTTC. Its protein product is CASSPGLATDEQYF.

The gene calls are TRBV6-1 and TRBJ1-6; 7 nucleotides align to TRBD1. Germline values: CDR1 MNHNS, CDR2 SASEGT. V shed 2 bases and J 8 bases; nucleotides not matched to a gene: 12. This CDR3 is built from 17 residues. CDR3 coding DNA: TGTGCCAGCAGTGAACGCTTATTGGTCCAGGGGGATTCACCCCTCCACTTT. This sequence encodes CASSERLLVQGDSPLHF.

This clone appeared a single time. The chain has TRBV29-1 and TRBJ2-5, with TRBD2 matching 14 bases. V dropped 7 bases and J dropped 7; count of bases not matched to a gene: 2. CDR3 length equals 12 residues. Per germline, CDR1 SQVTM and CDR2 ANQGSEA. The CDR3 sequence: CSAGTSGGTQYF. CDR3 sequence (DNA): TGCAGCGCGGGGACTAGCGGGGGGACCCAGTACTTC.

The DNA for the CDR3 is TGCGCCAGCAGCTTAATGGGGGGGACAGTAAACTACGAGCAGTACTTC. Translation gives CASSLMGGTVNYEQYF. This rearrangement joins TRBV5-1 to TRBJ2-7; D may match TRBD1 or TRBD2 (7 bases each). V was cut by 2 bases and J by 3 bases, with 18 bases left in between. CDR1 is SGHRS and CDR2 is YFSETQ in the germline V gene. The CDR3 totals 16 residues. The variable domain in full, completed from reference TRBV5-1 and TRBJ2-7, reads KAGVTQTPRYLIKTRGQQVTLSCSPISGHRSVSWYQQTPGQGLQFLFEYFSETQRNKGNFPGRFSGRQFSNSRSEMNVSTLELGDSALYLCASSLMGGTVNYEQYFGPGTRLTVT.

This chain links TRBV3-1 (or the pseudogene TRBV3-2) with TRBJ2-3, with TRBD2 as a possible D gene (7 bases). Germline CDR1 and CDR2: LGHDT and YNNKEL (reference sequence). The CDR3 totals 15 residues. The V end was cut by 3 bases, the J end by 5 bases, with 15 bases between. The CDR3 loop is CASSHGGGPRDTQYF. In DNA form, the CDR3 reads TGTGCCAGCAGCCATGGGGGGGGCCCGAGAGATACGCAGTATTTT.

On this clone itself: Other nucleotide sequences from this sample produce the same CDR3. The V call is TRBV10-2, the J call TRBJ2-5, with a weak D call TRBD2 (5 bases). Trimming stripped 2 bases from V and 3 bases from J, with 7 bases between. This CDR3 spans 13 amino acids. Looked up from germline, CDR1 is WSHSY and CDR2 is SAAADI. The CDR3: CASSETGKETQYF. CDR3 bases: TGCGCCAGCAGTGAGACGGGGAAAGAGACCCAGTACTTC.

The CDR3 is CASSFATDTQYF. The CDR3 nucleotides read TGTGCCAGCAGCTTTGCGACAGATACGCAGTATTTT. J is TRBJ2-3 and V is TRBV11-2; D is uncertain. V shed 3 bases and J shed 3 bases, with 4 bases lying between them. The CDR3 totals 12 residues. In germline, CDR1 is SGHAT, CDR2 FQNNGV.

This clone occurred a few times. This chain connects TRBV6-6 to TRBJ2-1; 8 positions agree with TRBD1. CDR1 is MNHNY, CDR2 SVGAGI, per germline (reference sequence). Trimming at V came to 6 bases and at J to 8 bases, leaving 12 bases not matched to a gene. The CDR3 is 15 amino acids. In nucleotides, the CDR3 is TGTGCCAGCAGACCTAATGGACAGGGAAGGGATGAGCAGTTCTTC. It translates to CASRPNGQGRDEQFF.

The genes are TRBV5-6 and TRBJ1-1, with a possible D match to TRBD1 (6 bases). With 3 bases removed from V and 6 bases from J, the gap between germline ends came to 21 bases. This CDR3 is built from 16 residues. CDR1 and CDR2 from the germline V gene are SGHDT and YYEEEE. CDR3 protein: CASSSTSGDSWAEAFF. Here the CDR3 DNA reads TGTGCCAGCAGCTCTACCTCAGGGGATTCGTGGGCTGAAGCTTTCTTT.

J is TRBJ1-2 and V is TRBV10-3; D remains ambiguous. Germline loops: CDR1 ENHRY, CDR2 SYGVKD. V lost 6 bases and J lost 7, with 24 bases in between. The length of the CDR3 is 16 residues. The chain's CDR3 is CAISRGGRRMGGGYTF. The CDR3 nucleotides read TGTGCCATCAGCCGAGGCGGCAGGAGAATGGGTGGTGGCTACACCTTC.

The V and J genes are TRBV6-5 and TRBJ1-2, with TRBD1 as a possible D gene (5 bases). Germline V gene sequence: CDR1 MNHEY, CDR2 SVGAGI. V lost 2 bases and J 8 bases, leaving 21 bases between the germline ends. This CDR3 is built from 16 residues. The CDR3 reads CASSYGQGKAVGGYTF. CDR3 nucleotides: TGTGCCAGCAGTTACGGGCAGGGAAAGGCTGTAGGAGGCTACACCTTC.

This clone was recorded a few times. V is TRBV13 and J is TRBJ2-1, with D hard to call. CDR1 is PRHDT, CDR2 FYEKMQ, per germline (reference sequence). Trimming stripped 1 base from V and 2 bases from J, with 9 bases between. CDR3 length: 15 amino acids. The CDR3 nucleotides are TGTGCCAGCAGCTTAGCAGGTCGGACCTACAATGAGCAGTTCTTC. It specifies CASSLAGRTYNEQFF.